This T cell receptor beta chain was profiled in a study of blood T cells in healthy people across ages. General study points: Observed TCR beta diversity per million T cells went down as age went up. This fall followed a roughly linear course with age. It was the long-lived donors that had more naive CD4+ cells and higher diversity than aged donors.

Note on this clonotype: No antigen is known for it.

Russia was home to the donors, healthy Caucasian individuals aged about 6 to 90. Combining a sample-barcoded 5' primer with a J-beta primer mix, a second PCR ran for roughly 6 to 11 cycles. Every single cDNA molecule received a tag from a template-switch adaptor with 12 random nucleotides. TCRdb independently ran MiXCR on the 5' RACE reads; one entry per CDR3 protein. Of about 1.6 million distinct CDR3 sequences in the sample, roughly 32% are singletons; the top ten hold around 11%. The sample consisted of blood. The TCR originated in a woman between 25 and 40 years old in good health.

The CDR3 sequence: CSVYWGGEEYF. The CDR3 coding sequence is TGCAGCGTGTACTGGGGGGGGGAAGAGTACTTC. The V call is TRBV29-1, the J call TRBJ2-7; 7 nucleotides match TRBD2. Trimming removed 6 bases from V and 11 bases from J; junction bases left unmatched: 10. This CDR3 has 11 amino acids. The germline CDR1 and CDR2 sequences are SQVTM and ANQGSEA.